The present T cell receptor beta chain was sequenced within a study of cytomegalovirus exposure and HLA in healthy donors. Study-level results: TCR beta V- and J-gene trimming was later associated with a missense DCLRE1C variant. The authors later found HLA-associated TCR beta chains more clonally expanded than equally common others.

To note about this clone: What it binds is not known.

J gave up 0 bases and V 4 bases, and 2 bases lay outside the gene matches. CDR1 is SGDLS, CDR2 YYNGEE, per germline. The CDR3 length is 14 residues. PCR was performed using 60 Vbeta and 13 Jbeta primers. TCRdb's table, derived via immunoSEQ multiplex PCR, lists solely in-frame clones and lacks some. The table has around 150,000 clones, approximately 78% seen once. This clonotype was sampled from a woman between 50 and 59 years old in good health and CMV-seropositive. The specimen was PBMCs. The chain links TRBV9 to TRBJ1-1, with 8 bases that match TRBD1. CDR3 residues: CASSSTGVNTEAFF. CDR3 coding DNA: TGTGCCAGCAGCTCGACAGGGGTGAACACTGAAGCTTTCTTT.